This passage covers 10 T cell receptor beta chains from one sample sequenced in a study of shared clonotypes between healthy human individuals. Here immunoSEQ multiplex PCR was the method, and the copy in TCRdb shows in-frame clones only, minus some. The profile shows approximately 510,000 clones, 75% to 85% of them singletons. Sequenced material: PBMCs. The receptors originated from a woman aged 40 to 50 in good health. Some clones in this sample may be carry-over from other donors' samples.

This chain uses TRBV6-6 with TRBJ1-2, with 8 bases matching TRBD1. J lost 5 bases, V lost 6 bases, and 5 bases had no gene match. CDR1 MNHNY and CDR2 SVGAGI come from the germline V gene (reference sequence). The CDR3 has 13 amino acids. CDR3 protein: CASSRGQEYGYTF. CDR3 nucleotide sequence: TGTGCCAGCAGCCGGGGACAGGAGTATGGCTACACCTTC.

The CDR3 nucleotides read TGTGCCAGCAGCTTTGGGCTAGCGTTTGGGGAGACCCAGTACTTC. This gives the protein CASSFGLAFGETQYF. The chain links TRBV7-2 to TRBJ2-5, with a weak D call TRBD2 (6 bases). V lost 3 bases and J 5 bases, leaving 16 bases between the germline ends. Looked up from germline, CDR1 is SGHTA and CDR2 is FQGNSA. The CDR3 sequence is 15 residues long.

CDR3 sequence reads: CASAAAETGELFF. For the CDR3, the DNA is TGTGCCAGCGCCGCGGCGGAAACCGGGGAGCTGTTTTTT. V is TRBV6-6 and J is TRBJ2-2; D gene uncertain. Trimming removed 8 bases from V and 5 bases from J, with 12 bases in between. Germline V lookup: CDR1 MNHNY, CDR2 SVGAGI (reference sequence). This CDR3 comprises 13 residues.

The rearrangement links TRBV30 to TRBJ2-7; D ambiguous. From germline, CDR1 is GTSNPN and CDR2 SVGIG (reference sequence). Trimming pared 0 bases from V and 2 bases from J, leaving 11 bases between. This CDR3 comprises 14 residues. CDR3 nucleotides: TGTGCCTGGAGTGTGATGTCCGACACCTACGAGCAGTACTTC. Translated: CAWSVMSDTYEQYF.

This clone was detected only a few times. This chain's CDR3 is CASSGQTRTYNEQFF. DNA of the CDR3: TGTGCCAGTAGTGGACAGACGCGGACCTACAATGAGCAGTTCTTC. The chain is built from TRBV19 and TRBJ2-1; tentatively, D is TRBD1 (6 bases). CDR3 length: 15 residues. Germline CDR1 LNHDA, CDR2 SQIVND (reference sequence). Between the trimmed V and J ends, which lost 5 bases and 2 bases, there was a span of 13 bases. The full variable domain, completed using reference TRBV19 and TRBJ2-1, is DGGITQSPKYLFRKEGQNVTLSCEQNLNHDAMYWYRQDPGQGLRLIYYSQIVNDFQKGDIAEGYSVSREKKESFPLTVTSAQKNPTAFYLCASSGQTRTYNEQFFGPGTRLTVL.

The CDR3 is CAWSVKQGGGYTF. CDR3 in DNA: TGTGCCTGGAGTGTAAAACAGGGAGGTGGCTACACCTTC. This chain connects TRBV30 to TRBJ1-2; weak D call: TRBD1 (6 bases). CDR1 and CDR2 (germline): GTSNPN, SVGIG (reference sequence). This CDR3 region has 13 residues. Trimming removed 0 bases at V and 7 bases at J, with 12 bases between. Combining the CDR3 with reference TRBV30 and TRBJ1-2 gives the whole variable domain SQTIHQWPATLVQPVGSPLSLECTVEGTSNPNLYWYRQAAGRGLQLLFYSVGIGQISSEVPQNLSASRPQDRQFILSSKKLLLSDSGFYLCAWSVKQGGGYTFGSGTRLTVV.

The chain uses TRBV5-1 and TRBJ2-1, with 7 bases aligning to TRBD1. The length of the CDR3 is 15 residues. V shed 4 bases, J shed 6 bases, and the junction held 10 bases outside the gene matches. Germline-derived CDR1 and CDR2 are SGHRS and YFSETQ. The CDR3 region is CASSTGTAYINEQFF. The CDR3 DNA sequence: TGCGCCAGCAGCACTGGGACAGCCTACATCAATGAGCAGTTCTTC.

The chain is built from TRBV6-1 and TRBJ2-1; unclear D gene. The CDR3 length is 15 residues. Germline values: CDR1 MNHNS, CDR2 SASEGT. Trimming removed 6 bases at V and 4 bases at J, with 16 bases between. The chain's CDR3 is CASRLSWSLYNEQFF. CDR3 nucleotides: TGTGCCAGCAGGTTAAGTTGGTCCCTTTACAATGAGCAGTTCTTC.

The CDR3 here is CAPGVGTRTNTGELFF. CDR3 nucleotides: TGTGCCCCTGGTGTAGGTACTCGAACGAACACCGGGGAGCTGTTTTTT. The chain combines TRBV30 with TRBJ2-2; no firm D call. Trimming stripped 8 bases from V and 0 bases from J, with 19 bases between. The CDR3 totals 16 residues. The germline CDR1 and CDR2 sequences are GTSNPN and SVGIG (reference sequence).

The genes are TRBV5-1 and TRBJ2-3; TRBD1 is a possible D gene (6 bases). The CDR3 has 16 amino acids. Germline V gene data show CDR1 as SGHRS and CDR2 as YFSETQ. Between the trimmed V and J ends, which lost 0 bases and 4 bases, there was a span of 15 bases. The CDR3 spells CASSLEGAGDADTQYF. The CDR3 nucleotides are TGCGCCAGCAGCTTGGAGGGCGCAGGGGATGCAGATACGCAGTATTTT.